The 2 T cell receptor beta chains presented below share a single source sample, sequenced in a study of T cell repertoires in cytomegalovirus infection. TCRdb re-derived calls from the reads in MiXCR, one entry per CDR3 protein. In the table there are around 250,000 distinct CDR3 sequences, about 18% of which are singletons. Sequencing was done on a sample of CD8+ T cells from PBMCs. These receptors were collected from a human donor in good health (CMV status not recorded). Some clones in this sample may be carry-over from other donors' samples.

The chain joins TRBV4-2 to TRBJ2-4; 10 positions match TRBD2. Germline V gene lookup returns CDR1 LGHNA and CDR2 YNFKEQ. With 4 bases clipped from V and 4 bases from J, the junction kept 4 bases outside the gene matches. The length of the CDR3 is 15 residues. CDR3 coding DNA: TGTGCCAGCAGCCCTACACTAGCGGGAAAAAACATTCAGTACTTC. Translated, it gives CASSPTLAGKNIQYF.

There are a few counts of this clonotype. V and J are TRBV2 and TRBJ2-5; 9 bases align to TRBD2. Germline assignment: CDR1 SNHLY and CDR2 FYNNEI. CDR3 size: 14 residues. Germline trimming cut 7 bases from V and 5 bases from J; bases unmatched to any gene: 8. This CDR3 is CASMLAGPGETQYF. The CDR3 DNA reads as TGTGCCAGCATGCTAGCGGGGCCCGGGGAGACCCAGTACTTC. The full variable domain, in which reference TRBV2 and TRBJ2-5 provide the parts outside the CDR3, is EPEVTQTPSHQVTQMGQEVILRCVPISNHLYFYWYRQILGQKVEFLVSFYNNEISEKSEIFDDQFSVERPDGSNFTLKIRSTKLEDSAMYFCASMLAGPGETQYFGPGTRLLVL.